The rows below give T cell receptor beta chains drawn from one sample of a study of CDR3 diversity in severe acne. TCRdb passed the PCR reads through MiXCR, listing each CDR3 protein once. This sample has 85,000 to 120,000 distinct CDR3 sequences; roughly 51% occur once, and the top ten carry approximately 13%. The sequenced sample consisted of blood. These receptors were taken from a male donor with acne. Each CDR3 is given with its conserved first and last residue. The D gene is left open where the match is weak. Rows give clone size only sometimes, using once, few, many, or a class for an expanded clone.

d_call: NA
clone_size: NA
j_call: TRBJ2-2
v_call: TRBV11-2
cdr3_aa: CAPAGEENTGELFF
cdr3_nt: TGTGCCCCAGCCGGGGAAGAAAACACCGGGGAGCTGTTTTTT

d_call: NA
clone_size: NA
j_call: TRBJ2-3
v_call: TRBV7-9
cdr3_aa: CASSLAGGYTQYF
cdr3_nt: TGTGCCAGCAGCTTAGCGGGCGGGTATACGCAGTATTTT

d_call: TRBD2
clone_size: NA
j_call: TRBJ2-2
v_call: TRBV7-2
cdr3_aa: CASSLGYSGRARTGELFF
cdr3_nt: TGTGCCAGCAGCTTAGGGTATAGCGGGAGGGCTCGCACCGGGGAGCTGTTTTTT

d_call: TRBD1
clone_size: NA
j_call: TRBJ1-5
v_call: TRBV7-3
cdr3_aa: CASSFRGRGNQPQHF
cdr3_nt: TGTGCCAGCAGCTTCAGGGGGCGGGGGAATCAGCCCCAGCATTTT

d_call: NA
clone_size: NA
j_call: TRBJ1-1
v_call: TRBV29-1
cdr3_aa: CSVGKAGDTEAFF
cdr3_nt: TGCAGCGTGGGAAAGGCTGGGGACACTGAAGCTTTCTTT

d_call: TRBD1
clone_size: NA
j_call: TRBJ2-7
v_call: TRBV24-1
cdr3_aa: CATRDRSSYEQYF
cdr3_nt: TGTGCCACCAGGGACAGGAGCTCCTACGAGCAGTACTTC

d_call: NA
clone_size: NA
j_call: TRBJ1-1
v_call: TRBV28
cdr3_aa: CASGATLNTEAFF
cdr3_nt: TGTGCCAGCGGAGCCACATTGAACACTGAAGCTTTCTTT

d_call: NA
clone_size: NA
j_call: TRBJ2-6
v_call: TRBV7-3
cdr3_aa: CASSRSVGTGANVPTF
cdr3_nt: NA

d_call: NA
clone_size: NA
j_call: TRBJ1-1
v_call: TRBV4-1
cdr3_aa: CAGSPKGVLNTEAFF
cdr3_nt: TGCGCCGGCAGCCCCAAGGGAGTTCTGAACACTGAAGCTTTCTTT

d_call: TRBD1
clone_size: many
j_call: TRBJ2-5
v_call: TRBV2
cdr3_aa: CASSGGQIQETQYF
cdr3_nt: TGTGCCAGCAGTGGGGGACAGATCCAAGAGACCCAGTACTTC

d_call: TRBD1
clone_size: NA
j_call: TRBJ2-7
v_call: TRBV20-1
cdr3_aa: CSASRAGTGGDLGEQYF
cdr3_nt: TGCAGTGCTAGTCGGGCCGGGACAGGGGGCGACCTGGGGGAGCAGTATTTC

d_call: NA
clone_size: NA
j_call: TRBJ2-7
v_call: TRBV15
cdr3_aa: CATSHRRGPHEQYF
cdr3_nt: TGTGCCACCAGCCACAGACGGGGCCCCCACGAGCAGTACTTC

d_call: NA
clone_size: NA
j_call: TRBJ2-3
v_call: TRBV20-1
cdr3_aa: CSATVTDTQYF
cdr3_nt: TGCAGTGCGACAGTCACAGATACGCAGTATTTT

d_call: NA
clone_size: medium-sized
j_call: TRBJ2-2
v_call: TRBV29-1
cdr3_aa: CSVIRHRDSNTGELFF
cdr3_nt: TGCAGCGTTATTCGTCACAGGGACTCGAACACCGGGGAGCTGTTTTTT

d_call: TRBD2
clone_size: NA
j_call: TRBJ2-7
v_call: TRBV2
cdr3_aa: CASSERLAGRYEQYF
cdr3_nt: TGTGCCAGCAGTGAGCGGCTAGCGGGGCGATACGAGCAGTACTTC

d_call: NA
clone_size: NA
j_call: TRBJ1-1
v_call: TRBV2
cdr3_aa: CASSDLLITEAFF
cdr3_nt: TGTGCCAGCAGTGATCTGTTGATCACTGAAGCTTTCTTT

d_call: TRBD1
clone_size: NA
j_call: TRBJ1-1
v_call: TRBV29-1
cdr3_aa: CSVEANRGGTEAFF
cdr3_nt: TGCAGCGTTGAGGCCAACAGGGGGGGCACTGAAGCTTTCTTT

d_call: TRBD1
clone_size: NA
j_call: TRBJ2-7
v_call: TRBV7-9
cdr3_aa: CASNPPTGDHYEQYF
cdr3_nt: TGTGCCAGCAACCCGCCGACAGGGGACCACTACGAGCAGTACTTC

d_call: NA
clone_size: NA
j_call: TRBJ2-7
v_call: TRBV4-1
cdr3_aa: CASSQDDRGGTQDEQYF
cdr3_nt: TGCGCCAGCAGCCAAGATGACCGGGGCGGAACTCAGGACGAGCAGTACTTC

d_call: NA
clone_size: many
j_call: TRBJ2-1
v_call: TRBV12-3/TRBV12-4
cdr3_aa: CASSTLAHEQFF
cdr3_nt: TGTGCCAGCAGTACGCTCGCCCATGAGCAGTTCTTC

d_call: NA
clone_size: many
j_call: TRBJ2-1
v_call: TRBV12-3/TRBV12-4
cdr3_aa: CASRQRAYNEQFF
cdr3_nt: TGTGCCAGCAGGCAGAGGGCATACAATGAGCAGTTCTTC

d_call: TRBD2
clone_size: many
j_call: TRBJ2-1
v_call: TRBV7-9
cdr3_aa: CASSSGLAGRSYNEQFF
cdr3_nt: TGTGCCAGCAGCTCGGGACTAGCGGGGCGTTCCTACAATGAGCAGTTCTTC

d_call: NA
clone_size: NA
j_call: TRBJ2-7
v_call: TRBV5-1
cdr3_aa: CASRGHTYTKYF
cdr3_nt: TGCGCCAGCAGGGGTCACACCTACACGAAGTACTTC

d_call: TRBD2
clone_size: NA
j_call: TRBJ2-2
v_call: TRBV20-1
cdr3_aa: CSAAGTSDGELFF
cdr3_nt: TGCAGTGCCGCCGGGACTAGTGACGGGGAGCTGTTTTTT

d_call: TRBD2
clone_size: few
j_call: TRBJ2-7
v_call: TRBV28
cdr3_aa: CASKKGGSAIASAYEQYF
cdr3_nt: TGTGCCAGCAAAAAAGGCGGGAGCGCAATCGCAAGCGCCTACGAGCAGTACTTC

d_call: NA
clone_size: many
j_call: TRBJ2-7
v_call: TRBV5-1
cdr3_aa: CASSPLDMGYEQYF
cdr3_nt: TGCGCCAGCAGCCCGTTGGACATGGGATACGAGCAGTACTTC

d_call: TRBD1
clone_size: NA
j_call: TRBJ2-7
v_call: TRBV5-5
cdr3_aa: CASSWDRGTVEQYF
cdr3_nt: TGTGCCAGCAGTTGGGACAGGGGAACCGTCGAGCAGTACTTC

d_call: TRBD2
clone_size: NA
j_call: TRBJ2-1
v_call: TRBV7-2
cdr3_aa: CASSTLAEVF
cdr3_nt: TGTGCCAGCAGCACCCTAGCGGAGGTCTTC

d_call: NA
clone_size: once
j_call: TRBJ2-7
v_call: TRBV10-3
cdr3_aa: CAIMDNTGQYF
cdr3_nt: TGTGCCATCATGGACAACACGGGGCAGTACTTC

d_call: NA
clone_size: many
j_call: TRBJ2-5
v_call: TRBV20-1
cdr3_aa: CSARGRTQVKETQYF
cdr3_nt: TGCAGTGCTAGAGGTCGGACGCAGGTTAAAGAGACCCAGTACTTC

d_call: NA
clone_size: many
j_call: TRBJ1-3
v_call: TRBV9
cdr3_aa: CASSVAGDSGNTIYF
cdr3_nt: TGTGCCAGCAGCGTAGCAGGCGACTCTGGAAACACCATATATTTT

d_call: NA
clone_size: NA
j_call: TRBJ1-1
v_call: TRBV29-1
cdr3_aa: CSAGGGWNTEAFF
cdr3_nt: TGCAGTGCCGGGGGGGGATGGAACACTGAAGCTTTCTTT

d_call: NA
clone_size: NA
j_call: TRBJ1-5
v_call: TRBV6-4
cdr3_aa: CASFTALGRKNQPQHF
cdr3_nt: TGTGCCAGCTTTACCGCGTTAGGCAGGAAGAATCAGCCCCAGCATTTT

d_call: NA
clone_size: NA
j_call: TRBJ2-7
v_call: TRBV2
cdr3_aa: CASSEEGTYEQYF
cdr3_nt: TGTGCCAGCAGTGAGGAGGGCACCTACGAGCAGTACTTC

d_call: TRBD1
clone_size: once
j_call: TRBJ2-7
v_call: TRBV20-1
cdr3_aa: CSARGTGTGVYEQYF
cdr3_nt: TGCAGTGCTAGAGGAACCGGGACAGGCGTATACGAGCAGTACTTC

d_call: NA
clone_size: few
j_call: TRBJ1-2
v_call: TRBV29-1
cdr3_aa: CSVEDRDGKIYGYTF
cdr3_nt: TGCAGCGTTGAAGATCGGGACGGTAAGATCTATGGCTACACCTTC

d_call: TRBD1
clone_size: few
j_call: TRBJ1-2
v_call: TRBV29-1
cdr3_aa: CSVGSGQFSGYTF
cdr3_nt: TGCAGCGTTGGGTCGGGACAGTTCTCTGGCTACACCTTC

d_call: NA
clone_size: NA
j_call: TRBJ2-3
v_call: TRBV19
cdr3_aa: CASTPSSGAHTDTQYF
cdr3_nt: TGTGCCAGTACCCCGAGTTCGGGGGCGCATACAGATACGCAGTATTTT

d_call: NA
clone_size: NA
j_call: TRBJ1-5
v_call: TRBV24-1
cdr3_aa: CATSGGGGQPQHF
cdr3_nt: TGTGCCACCAGTGGAGGGGGAGGTCAGCCCCAGCATTTT

d_call: NA
clone_size: many
j_call: TRBJ1-1
v_call: TRBV25-1
cdr3_aa: CASSEPGVNTEAFF
cdr3_nt: TGTGCCAGCAGTGAACCGGGAGTGAACACTGAAGCTTTCTTT

d_call: NA
clone_size: NA
j_call: TRBJ1-2
v_call: TRBV30
cdr3_aa: CAWGGHSYGYTF
cdr3_nt: TGTGCCTGGGGAGGTCACAGCTATGGCTACACCTTC

d_call: NA
clone_size: NA
j_call: TRBJ2-5
v_call: TRBV29-1
cdr3_aa: CSGGLGQETQYF
cdr3_nt: TGCAGCGGAGGTTTAGGGCAAGAGACCCAGTACTTC

d_call: NA
clone_size: NA
j_call: TRBJ2-2
v_call: TRBV6-5
cdr3_aa: CASSSRRGVDGELFF
cdr3_nt: TGTGCCAGCAGTTCCCGGAGAGGGGTTGACGGGGAGCTGTTTTTT

d_call: NA
clone_size: few
j_call: TRBJ1-2
v_call: TRBV10-3
cdr3_aa: CAISETDRNYGYTF
cdr3_nt: TGTGCCATCAGTGAGACCGACAGAAACTATGGCTACACCTTC

d_call: TRBD2
clone_size: NA
j_call: TRBJ2-1
v_call: TRBV19
cdr3_aa: CATSSGSYNEQFF
cdr3_nt: TGTGCCACCAGTAGCGGGAGTTACAATGAGCAGTTCTTC

d_call: NA
clone_size: NA
j_call: TRBJ2-7
v_call: TRBV28
cdr3_aa: CASSSRDGPYEQYF
cdr3_nt: TGTGCCAGCAGTTCAAGAGACGGGCCCTACGAGCAGTACTTC

d_call: NA
clone_size: NA
j_call: TRBJ2-2
v_call: TRBV16
cdr3_aa: CASSQYGGRTGELFF
cdr3_nt: TGTGCCAGCAGCCAATATGGGGGTCGGACCGGGGAGCTGTTTTTT

d_call: NA
clone_size: many
j_call: TRBJ1-1
v_call: TRBV7-8
cdr3_aa: CASSFGPLGRNTEAFF
cdr3_nt: TGTGCCAGCAGCTTCGGGCCCCTGGGGCGGAACACTGAAGCTTTCTTT

d_call: NA
clone_size: NA
j_call: TRBJ2-7
v_call: TRBV29-1
cdr3_aa: CSVETPGSYEQYF
cdr3_nt: TGCAGCGTTGAAACCCCCGGGTCCTACGAGCAGTACTTC

d_call: NA
clone_size: many
j_call: TRBJ2-2
v_call: TRBV6-4
cdr3_aa: CASSGTSETGELFF
cdr3_nt: TGTGCCAGCAGTGGGACTTCTGAAACCGGGGAGCTGTTTTTT

d_call: NA
clone_size: many
j_call: TRBJ2-7
v_call: TRBV2
cdr3_aa: CASSVFGGTYEQYF
cdr3_nt: TGTGCCAGCAGTGTTTTCGGCGGTACCTACGAGCAGTACTTC

d_call: NA
clone_size: many
j_call: TRBJ1-1
v_call: TRBV7-3
cdr3_aa: CASSLGLYTEAFF
cdr3_nt: TGTGCCAGCAGCTTAGGGTTATACACTGAAGCTTTCTTT

d_call: NA
clone_size: NA
j_call: TRBJ2-7
v_call: TRBV6-4
cdr3_aa: CASKDRPYEQYF
cdr3_nt: TGTGCCAGCAAGGACAGACCCTACGAGCAGTACTTC

d_call: NA
clone_size: NA
j_call: TRBJ1-1
v_call: TRBV19
cdr3_aa: CASSIEGGTEAFF
cdr3_nt: TGTGCCAGTAGTATCGAAGGGGGCACTGAAGCTTTCTTT